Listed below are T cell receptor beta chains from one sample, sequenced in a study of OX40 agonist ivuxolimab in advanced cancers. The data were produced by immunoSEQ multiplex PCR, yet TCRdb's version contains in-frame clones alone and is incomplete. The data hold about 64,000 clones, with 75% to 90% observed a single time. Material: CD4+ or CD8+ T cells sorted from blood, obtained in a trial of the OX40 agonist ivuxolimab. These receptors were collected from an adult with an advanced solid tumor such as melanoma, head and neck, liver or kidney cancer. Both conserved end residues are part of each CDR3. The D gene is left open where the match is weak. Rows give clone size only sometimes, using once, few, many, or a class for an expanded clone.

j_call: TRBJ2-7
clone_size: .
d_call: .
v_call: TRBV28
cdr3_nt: TGTGCCAGCAGCCCCACTGTCGACGAGCAGTACTTC
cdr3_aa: CASSPTVDEQYF

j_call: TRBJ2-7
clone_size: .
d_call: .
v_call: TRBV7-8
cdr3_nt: TGTGCCAGCAGCTTAGTTGGGGGCGCCGACGAGCAGTACTTC
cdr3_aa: CASSLVGGADEQYF

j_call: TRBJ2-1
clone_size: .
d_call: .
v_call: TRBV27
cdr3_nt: TGTGCCAGCAGTTTATCGGACGGGACCTACAATGAGCAGTTCTTC
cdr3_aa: CASSLSDGTYNEQFF

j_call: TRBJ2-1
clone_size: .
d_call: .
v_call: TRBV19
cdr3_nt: TGTGCCAGTAGTTTCGTAACCTACAATGAGCAGTTCTTC
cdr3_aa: CASSFVTYNEQFF

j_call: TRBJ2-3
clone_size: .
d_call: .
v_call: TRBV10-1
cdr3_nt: TGCGCCACCTCCTTACGGCCGCGGGACACCACAGATACGCAGTATTTT
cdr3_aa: CATSLRPRDTTDTQYF

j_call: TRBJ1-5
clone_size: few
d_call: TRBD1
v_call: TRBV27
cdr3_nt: TGTGCCAGCAGTTTAGGACAGGGCAATCAGCCCCAGCATTTT
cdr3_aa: CASSLGQGNQPQHF

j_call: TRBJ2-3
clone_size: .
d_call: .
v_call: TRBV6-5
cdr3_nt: TGTGCCAGCAGTTACTTGGGGGATACGCAGTATTTT
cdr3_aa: CASSYLGDTQYF

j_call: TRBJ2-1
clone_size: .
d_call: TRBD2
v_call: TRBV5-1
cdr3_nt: TGCGCCAGCAGCGTAGGACTAGCGGGGGCTTACAATGAGCAGTTCTTC
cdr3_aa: CASSVGLAGAYNEQFF

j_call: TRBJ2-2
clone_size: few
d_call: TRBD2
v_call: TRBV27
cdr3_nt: TGTGCCAGCAGTCTACTTCCGGGGGGGAACACCGGGGAGCTGTTTTTT
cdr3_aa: CASSLLPGGNTGELFF

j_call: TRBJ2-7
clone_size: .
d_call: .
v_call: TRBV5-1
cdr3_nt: TGCGCCAGCAGCTGGGACACGGGGGGTGGAGAGCAGTACTTC
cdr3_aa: CASSWDTGGGEQYF

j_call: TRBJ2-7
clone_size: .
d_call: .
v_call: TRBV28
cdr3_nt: TGTGCCAGCAGTTTCGGGCTGATCCGCGAGCAGTACTTC
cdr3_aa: CASSFGLIREQYF

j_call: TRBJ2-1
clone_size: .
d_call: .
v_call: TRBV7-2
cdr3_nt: TGTGCCAGCAGCTTACGGTGGGAGCAGTTCTTC
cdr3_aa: CASSLRWEQFF

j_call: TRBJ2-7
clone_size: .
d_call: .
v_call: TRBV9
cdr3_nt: TGTGCCAGCAGCGTAGCCGGGACCTCCTACGAGCAGTACTTC
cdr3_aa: CASSVAGTSYEQYF

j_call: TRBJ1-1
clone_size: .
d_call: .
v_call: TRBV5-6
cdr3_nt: TGTGCCAGCAGCTTTTGGGGGGGACCCGAAGCTTTCTTT
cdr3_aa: CASSFWGGPEAFF

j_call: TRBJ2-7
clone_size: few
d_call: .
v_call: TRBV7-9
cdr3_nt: TGTGCCAGCAGCAATATCGGACCGGTCTACGAGCAGTACTTC
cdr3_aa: CASSNIGPVYEQYF

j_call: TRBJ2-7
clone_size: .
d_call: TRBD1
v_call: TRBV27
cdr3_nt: TGTGCCAGCAGTGGACAGGGGGCTAGTGAGCAGTACTTC
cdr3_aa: CASSGQGASEQYF

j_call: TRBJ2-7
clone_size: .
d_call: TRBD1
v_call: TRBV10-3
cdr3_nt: TGTGCCATCAGAGACCGGGACAGCCTCCTCTCCTACGAGCAGTACTTC
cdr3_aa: CAIRDRDSLLSYEQYF

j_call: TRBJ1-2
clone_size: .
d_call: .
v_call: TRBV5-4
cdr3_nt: TGTGCCGGGTCGTCGTGGACGGCGGACGGCTACACCTTC
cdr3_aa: CAGSSWTADGYTF

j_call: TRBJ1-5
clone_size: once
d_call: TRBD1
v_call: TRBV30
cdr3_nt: TGTGCCTGGAGTTCAGGACAGGCCACCAATCAGCCCCAGCATTTT
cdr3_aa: CAWSSGQATNQPQHF

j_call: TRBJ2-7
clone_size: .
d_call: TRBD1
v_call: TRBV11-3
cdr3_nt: TGTGCCAGCAGCTTAAAAGGGACAGGGCCCTACGAGCAGTACTTC
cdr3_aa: CASSLKGTGPYEQYF

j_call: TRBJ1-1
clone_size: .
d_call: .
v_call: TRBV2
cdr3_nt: TGTGCCAGCAGGGAGGGTAGGAACACTGAAGCTTTCTTT
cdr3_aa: CASREGRNTEAFF

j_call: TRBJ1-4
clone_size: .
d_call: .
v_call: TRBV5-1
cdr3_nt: TGCGCCAGCAGCTTGCACGAGGGTGTAGAACTGTTTTTT
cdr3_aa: CASSLHEGVELFF

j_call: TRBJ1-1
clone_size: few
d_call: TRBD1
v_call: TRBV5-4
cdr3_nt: TGTGCCAGCAGGCGTCAGGGGGGCACTGAAGCTTTCTTT
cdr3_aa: CASRRQGGTEAFF